This T cell receptor (beta chain) was identified in a study of T-cell memory formation after mild COVID-19. TCRdb ran MiXCR on the 5' RACE reads and lists one entry per CDR3 protein. The table has roughly 400,000 distinct CDR3 sequences, roughly 15% seen once. This clonotype has a handful of counts. There are 17 residues in the CDR3. From germline, CDR1 is LGHDT and CDR2 YNNKEL (reference sequence). J lost 0 bases, V lost 0 bases, and 3 bases had no gene match. The clonotype comes from a man aged 18 to 35 who had mild COVID-19 (a few samples of this study predate the infection). Cell type and time point are not known. This rearrangement joins TRBV3-1 to TRBJ2-2, with 8 positions matching TRBD2. Material for sequencing was PBMCs or a T cell subset sorted from them (not recorded which). CDR3: CASSQDFGGANTGELFF. The CDR3 bases are TGTGCCAGCAGCCAAGATTTCGGGGGGGCGAACACCGGGGAGCTGTTTTTT.